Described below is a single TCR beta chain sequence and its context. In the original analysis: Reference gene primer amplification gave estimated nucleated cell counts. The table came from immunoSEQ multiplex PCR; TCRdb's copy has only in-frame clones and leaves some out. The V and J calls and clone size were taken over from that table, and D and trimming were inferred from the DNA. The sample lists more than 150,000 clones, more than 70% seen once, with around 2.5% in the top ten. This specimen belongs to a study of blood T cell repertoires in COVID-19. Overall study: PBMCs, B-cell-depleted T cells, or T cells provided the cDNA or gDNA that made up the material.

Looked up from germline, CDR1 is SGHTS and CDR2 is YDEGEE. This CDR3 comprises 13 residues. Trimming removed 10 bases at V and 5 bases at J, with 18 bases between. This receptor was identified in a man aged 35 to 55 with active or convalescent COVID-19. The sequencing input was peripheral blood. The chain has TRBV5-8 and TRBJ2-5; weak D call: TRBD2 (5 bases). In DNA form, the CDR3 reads TGTGCCGGCCGGGGATTTACGTATGAGACCCAGTACTTC. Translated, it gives CAGRGFTYETQYF.